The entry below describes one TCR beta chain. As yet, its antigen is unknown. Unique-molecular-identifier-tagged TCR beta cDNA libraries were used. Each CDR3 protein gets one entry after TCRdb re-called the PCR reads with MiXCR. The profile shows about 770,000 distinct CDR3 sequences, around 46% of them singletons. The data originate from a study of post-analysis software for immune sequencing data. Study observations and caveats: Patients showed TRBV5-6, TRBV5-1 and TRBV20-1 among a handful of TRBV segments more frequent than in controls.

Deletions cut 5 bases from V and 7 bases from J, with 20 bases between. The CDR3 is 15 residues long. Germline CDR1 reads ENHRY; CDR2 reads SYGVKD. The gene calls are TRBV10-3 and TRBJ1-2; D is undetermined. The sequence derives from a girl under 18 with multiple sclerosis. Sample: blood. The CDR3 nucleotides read TGTGCCATCAGTCCCTCCACCCGGGCCAAGAGTGGCTACACCTTC. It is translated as CAISPSTRAKSGYTF.